Below, one T cell receptor (beta chain) is given with its context. These data originate in a study of blood T cell repertoires in COVID-19. About the research overall: Collection of acute and convalescent COVID-19 samples took place in the United States, Italy and Spain. Sources were T cells, B-cell-depleted T cells, or PBMCs; the material itself was cDNA or gDNA.

In the source study's methods: Estimated nucleated cell counts came from reference gene primer amplification. This table comes from immunoSEQ multiplex PCR, and its TCRdb copy is limited to in-frame clones, with some not included. That table supplies the V and J calls and clone size; D and trimming were determined from the DNA. The table shows roughly 160,000 clones, with almost 85% occurring only once. This sequence was found in a man aged 18 to 30 with active or convalescent COVID-19. Source material: peripheral blood.

The CDR3 spells CASSLRQGGLFF. Here the CDR3 DNA reads TGTGCCAGCAGCCTAAGACAGGGGGGCCTGTTTTTT. V usage is TRBV3-1 (or the pseudogene TRBV3-2) and J usage is TRBJ2-2, with TRBD1 matching 9 bases. There are 12 residues in the CDR3. The V gene end was trimmed by 4 bases and the J gene end by 14 bases; junction bases not matched to a gene: 5. The germline gives CDR1 LGHDT, CDR2 YNNKEL (reference sequence).